This passage covers 27 T cell receptor beta chains from one sample sequenced in a study of T-cell reconstitution after alpha-beta-depleted transplantation in children (dated by TCRdb to the mid-2010s). Libraries were made using PCR. The sequencer was an Illumina HiSeq 2500. Molecular barcoding was employed in the preparation of TCR libraries, with unique molecular identifiers being used to normalize TCRbeta repertoire quantification. In TCRdb, the public reads were trimmed at Q25 with fastp and aligned with MiXCR, with productive beta chains retained. Identical CDR3 protein sequences are pooled into one entry, listed with their most common genes and DNA. This sample holds more than 500,000 distinct CDR3 sequences; 9.5% to 12% were observed only once. About 15% of the sample rests with the top ten. The intended sense of this specimen's treatment or condition label: allogeneic hematopoietic cell transplantation with graft depleted of TCRalphabeta T cells and CD19 B cells.

The sequencing used PBMCs, mostly from graft donor cells, collected 180 days after TCRalphabeta/CD19-depleted stem cell transplant. These receptors were collected from a female patient between 2 and 10 years old who had a stem cell transplant for aplastic anemia, so the T cells may come from the graft donor.

This clonotype was detected only a few times. The chain is built from TRBV7-2 and TRBJ1-2; tentative D call: TRBD1 (5 bases). CDR1 and CDR2 from the germline V gene are SGHTA and FQGNSA. This CDR3 is 14 amino acids long. V was shortened by 6 bases and J by 7 bases, with 18 bases between the two germline ends. Here the CDR3 DNA reads TGTGCCAGCAGGAATAAACGGGGGATACCTGGCTACACCTTC. It yields the protein CASRNKRGIPGYTF.

The chain combines TRBV7-2 with TRBJ2-7; TRBD1 is a possible D gene (5 bases). Germline-derived CDR1 and CDR2 are SGHTA and FQGNSA. The CDR3 sequence is 16 residues long. V lost 1 base to trimming and J lost 8 bases, with 21 bases between them. Here the CDR3 DNA reads TGTGCCAGCAGCTTAGTCGGTTGGGTGGGGCCTTGGAAGCAGTACGTC. Encoded protein: CASSLVGWVGPWKQYV.

The table lists this clonotype with a count of one. The chain combines TRBV4-2 with TRBJ2-1; 8 positions agree with TRBD2. Trimming removed 1 base from V and 5 bases from J; junction bases left unmatched: 4. Germline CDR1 reads LGHNA; CDR2 reads YNFKEQ. CDR3 length equals 15 residues. DNA for the CDR3: TGTGCCAGCAGCCAAGGGGCCGGGGGGGACAATGAGCAGTTCTTC. As protein: CASSQGAGGDNEQFF.

This chain connects TRBV30 to TRBJ2-7, with D unclear. V shed 0 bases and J shed 1 base, with 16 bases lying between them. CDR3 length equals 16 residues. Germline V CDR1 and CDR2: GTSNPN, SVGIG (reference sequence). The CDR3 region is CAWSVVPGRPSYEQYF. The CDR3 nucleotides are TGTGCCTGGAGTGTGGTTCCGGGCAGACCGTCCTACGAGCAGTACTTC.

The CDR3 loop is CASRRDSGANVLTF. CDR3 in DNA: TGTGCCAGCAGGCGAGACTCTGGGGCCAACGTCCTGACTTTC. The chain combines TRBV7-2 with TRBJ2-6; D call uncertain. The CDR3 extends over 14 amino acids. The germline V gene encodes CDR1 SGHTA and CDR2 FQGNSA. V lost 6 bases and J 0 bases, leaving 6 bases between the germline ends.

The chain uses TRBV20-1 and TRBJ1-2, with D unclear. Germline CDR1 is DFQATT and CDR2 is SNEGSKA (reference sequence). The CDR3 loop spans 9 amino acids. Trimming took off 2 bases at V and 13 bases at J, with 8 bases between the two ends. The CDR3 DNA is TGCAGTGCTAGACTTATATCCACCTTC. Amino acids: CSARLISTF.

This chain joins TRBV20-1 and TRBJ2-5; TRBD1 might be the D (5 bases). The length of the CDR3 is 17 residues. Germline V gene data show CDR1 as DFQATT and CDR2 as SNEGSKA (reference sequence). The V end lost 3 bases, the J end lost 10 bases, and 30 bases lay between the germline ends. This CDR3 is CSASSGNRIRNRMGQYF. The DNA of the CDR3 is TGCAGTGCTAGTTCAGGGAACAGGATTCGGAACAGGATGGGCCAGTACTTC.

This CDR3 reads CATSGGPLGHQPQHF. The CDR3 DNA reads as TGTGCCACCAGCGGGGGACCCCTCGGCCACCAGCCCCAGCATTTT. The rearrangement links TRBV24-1 to TRBJ1-5, with a weak D call TRBD1 (5 bases). Germline CDR1 reads KGHDR; CDR2 reads SFDVKD. The CDR3 sequence is 15 residues long. V lost 7 bases and J lost 7, with 19 bases in between.

The sample holds a few counts of this clonotype. The rearrangement joins TRBV5-1 to TRBJ2-7, with D perhaps TRBD2 (6 bases). Trimming took 4 bases from V and 1 from J, leaving 15 bases between them. Germline V lookup: CDR1 SGHRS, CDR2 YFSETQ. The CDR3 runs to 15 residues. This chain's CDR3 is CASSTPGTSSYEQYF. CDR3 nucleotides: TGCGCCAGCAGCACCCCCGGGACTTCTTCCTACGAGCAGTACTTC. Supplemented by reference TRBV5-1 and TRBJ2-7, the full variable domain reads KAGVTQTPRYLIKTRGQQVTLSCSPISGHRSVSWYQQTPGQGLQFLFEYFSETQRNKGNFPGRFSGRQFSNSRSEMNVSTLELGDSALYLCASSTPGTSSYEQYFGPGTRLTVT.

The rearrangement uses TRBV12-3 or TRBV12-4 and TRBJ2-7, with D possibly TRBD2 on 6 matching bases. V lost 3 bases, J lost 6 bases, and 12 bases lay in between. This CDR3 spans 13 amino acids. The CDR3 reads CASSFFWEAEQYF. CDR3 nucleotides: TGTGCCAGCAGTTTCTTTTGGGAGGCCGAGCAGTACTTC.

The rearrangement uses TRBV7-2 and TRBJ1-1; TRBD1 matches 7 bases. The CDR3 runs 12 residues. The junction had 4 bases not matched to a gene; V was cut back by 7 bases and J by 5 bases. Germline V gene lookup returns CDR1 SGHTA and CDR2 FQGNSA. The CDR3 loop is CASIRQGTEAFF. The CDR3 nucleotides are TGTGCCAGCATCCGACAGGGAACTGAAGCTTTCTTT. Variable domain in full (rest from reference TRBV7-2 and TRBJ1-1): GAGVSQSPSNKVTEKGKDVELRCDPISGHTALYWYRQSLGQGLEFLIYFQGNSAPDKSGLPSDRFSAERTGGSVSTLTIQRTQQEDSAVYLCASIRQGTEAFFGQGTRLTVV.

This clonotype has a handful of counts. The CDR3 loop is CASSYSGGLAYNEQFF. Here the CDR3 DNA reads TGTGCCAGCAGTTACTCCGGGGGACTAGCTTACAATGAGCAGTTCTTC. The chain links TRBV6-5 to TRBJ2-1; 9 bases match TRBD2. The junction had 4 bases not matched to a gene; V was cut back by 0 bases and J by 4 bases. The germline gives CDR1 MNHEY, CDR2 SVGAGI. The CDR3 is 16 residues long.

The J gene is TRBJ2-1, the V gene TRBV6-5; 8 nucleotides line up with TRBD2. J lost 0 bases, V lost 6 bases, and 7 bases had no gene match. The V gene's germline CDR1 is MNHEY and CDR2 SVGAGI. This CDR3 has 16 amino acids. CDR3 protein: CASSGSGALSYNEQFF. DNA for the CDR3: TGTGCCAGCAGCGGTAGCGGGGCCCTCTCCTACAATGAGCAGTTCTTC.

This clonotype has only a few counts. This sequence joins TRBV28 and TRBJ2-5; possible D gene TRBD1, 5 bases. Germline V gene lookup returns CDR1 MDHEN and CDR2 SYDVKM. The CDR3 sequence is 17 residues long. The germline V and J ends were trimmed by 5 bases and 4 bases, with 23 bases remaining between them. In nucleotides, the CDR3 is TGTGCCAGCAGTCCCCTCCCCGCCAGGGTCGGTGCAGAGACCCAGTACTTC. Its translation is CASSPLPARVGAETQYF.

This clonotype appeared a few times. The chain recombines TRBV6-1 with TRBJ1-5, with TRBD1 identical over 8 bases. Germline V CDR1 and CDR2: MNHNS, SASEGT. Trimming took 6 bases from V and 7 from J; bases not matched to a gene: 14. CDR3 length equals 16 residues. The chain's CDR3 is CASSSDWDRPDQPQHF. In nucleotides, the CDR3 is TGTGCCAGCAGCTCGGACTGGGACAGGCCGGACCAGCCCCAGCATTTT.

This clonotype was observed at least ten times. The V and J genes are TRBV6-2 or TRBV6-3 and TRBJ1-5; a possible D gene is TRBD1 (5 bases). Germline CDR1 and CDR2: MNHEY and SVGEGT. V was cut by 0 bases and J by 2 bases, with 11 bases left in between. CDR3 length equals 16 residues. CDR3 in amino acids: CASSYSGGRGNQPQHF. CDR3 sequence (DNA): TGTGCCAGCAGTTACTCGGGGGGAAGAGGCAATCAGCCCCAGCATTTT.

This clonotype was counted a few times. The chain joins TRBV7-3 to TRBJ2-3; 11 nucleotides line up with TRBD2. Germline values: CDR1 SGHTA, CDR2 FQGTGA. Trimming removed 5 bases from V and 2 bases from J; junction bases left unmatched: 15. The CDR3 length is 19 residues. The CDR3: CASSPSTGTSGSPTDTQYF. CDR3 bases: TGTGCCAGCAGCCCATCTACGGGGACTAGCGGAAGTCCCACAGATACGCAGTATTTT.

The chain links TRBV3-1 to TRBJ2-6; D is unresolved. CDR1 is LGHDT and CDR2 is YNNKEL in the germline V gene (reference sequence). This CDR3 has 17 residues. Trimming shortened V by 0 bases and J by 2 bases, and 11 bases separated the two germline ends. The CDR3 sequence is CASSQDRRAAGANVLTF. DNA for the CDR3: TGTGCCAGCAGCCAAGATAGAAGAGCTGCTGGGGCCAACGTCCTGACTTTC.

This clonotype is a singleton in its sample. This CDR3 is CASSLQVEQFF. The DNA of the CDR3 is TGTGCCAGCTCACTTCAGGTTGAGCAGTTCTTC. This chain joins TRBV18 and TRBJ2-1; D is uncertain. CDR1 and CDR2 (germline): KGHSH, LQKENI. Trimming removed 4 bases at V and 9 bases at J, with 7 bases between. The CDR3 is 11 amino acids.

This sequence joins TRBV6-2 or TRBV6-3 and TRBJ2-1, with unresolved D. The germline V gene has CDR1 MNHEY and CDR2 SVGEGT. This CDR3 has 16 amino acids. V lost 6 bases to trimming and J lost 0 bases, with 15 bases between them. The CDR3 region has the DNA TGTGCCAGCAGCCCCTCTGGACGCGACTCCTACAATGAGCAGTTCTTC. This encodes CASSPSGRDSYNEQFF.

This clonotype was detected a few times. The J gene is TRBJ2-3, the V gene TRBV12-3 or TRBV12-4, with TRBD2 matching over 7 bases. J gave up 6 bases and V 6 bases, and 18 bases lay outside the gene matches. The CDR3 runs 17 residues. The CDR3 sequence is CASRRGLAAYLRDTQYF. In nucleotides, the CDR3 is TGTGCCAGCAGACGTGGGCTAGCGGCCTATTTAAGGGATACGCAGTATTTT.

The gene calls are TRBV28 and TRBJ2-1; TRBD2 agrees at 13 bases. The J segment lost 7 bases and the V segment lost 5 bases, leaving 11 bases of the junction unmatched. Germline V lookup: CDR1 MDHEN, CDR2 SYDVKM. The CDR3 length is 17 residues. The CDR3 bases are TGTGCCAGCAGTCTAACACCCGGGACTAGCGGGACTAATGAGCAGTTCTTC. Translated, it gives CASSLTPGTSGTNEQFF.

This clonotype was recorded a few times. This chain joins TRBV20-1 and TRBJ2-3, with 10 bases aligning to TRBD2. V gave up 0 bases and J gave up 2 bases; unmatched junction bases: 11. The CDR3 length is 18 residues. Germline values: CDR1 DFQATT, CDR2 SNEGSKA (reference sequence). In DNA, the CDR3 is TGCAGTGCTAGAGATCTGGTAGGACTAGCGGAAACCACAGATACGCAGTATTTT. Translating gives CSARDLVGLAETTDTQYF.

As to this clonotype: Possible read error: a much larger clone is one base away. This rearrangement joins TRBV6-2 or TRBV6-3 to TRBJ2-1; maybe TRBD2 (7 bases). This CDR3 is built from 12 residues. The V end lost 0 bases, the J end lost 12 bases, and 9 bases lay between the germline ends. The V gene's germline CDR1 is MNHEY and CDR2 SVGEGT. The CDR3: CASSYSGGRQFF. In nucleotides, the CDR3 is TGTGCCAGCAGTTACTCCGGGGGGCGGCAGTTCTTC.

The sample holds a few counts of this clonotype. The rearrangement joins TRBV4-3 to TRBJ2-3; weak D call: TRBD2 (5 bases). This CDR3 spans 14 amino acids. Germline V gene lookup returns CDR1 LGHNA and CDR2 YSLEER. V was pared by 4 bases and J by 5 bases, with 13 bases between. CDR3 DNA: TGCGCCAGCAGCCGGGCCAGCGGAGAAGATACGCAGTATTTT. Protein sequence: CASSRASGEDTQYF.

Only a few counts were recorded for this clonotype. This chain uses TRBV7-2 with TRBJ2-3, with no clear D. The CDR3 sequence is 13 residues long. CDR1 is SGHTA and CDR2 is FQGNSA in the germline V gene. Trimming removed 5 bases from V and 4 bases from J, with 10 bases in between. This chain's CDR3 is CASSPNPSDTQYF. DNA of the CDR3: TGTGCCAGCAGCCCGAATCCTTCAGATACGCAGTATTTT.

This clonotype was observed many times. The chain has TRBV27 and TRBJ1-2, with D unclear. V dropped 5 bases and J dropped 2 bases, with 15 bases sitting between them. CDR1 and CDR2 (germline): MNHEY, SMNVEV (reference sequence). The length of the CDR3 is 15 residues. CDR3 DNA: TGTGCCAGCAGTGGCCCACTTGGGCCAAACTATGGCTACACCTTC. Its translation is CASSGPLGPNYGYTF.